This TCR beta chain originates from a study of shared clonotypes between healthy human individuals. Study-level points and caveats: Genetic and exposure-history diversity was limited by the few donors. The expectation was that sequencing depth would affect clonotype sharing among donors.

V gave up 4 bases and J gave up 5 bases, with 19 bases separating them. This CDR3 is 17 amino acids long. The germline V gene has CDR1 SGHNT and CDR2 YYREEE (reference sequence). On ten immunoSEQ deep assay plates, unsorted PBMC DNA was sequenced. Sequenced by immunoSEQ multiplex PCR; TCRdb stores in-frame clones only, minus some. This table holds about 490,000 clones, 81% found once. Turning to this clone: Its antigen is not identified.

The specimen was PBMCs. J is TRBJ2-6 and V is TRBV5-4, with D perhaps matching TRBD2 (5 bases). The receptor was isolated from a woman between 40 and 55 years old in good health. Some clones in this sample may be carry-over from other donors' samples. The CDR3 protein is CASSGGSSWGRANVLTF. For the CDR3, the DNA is TGTGCCAGCAGCGGAGGATCTTCCTGGGGTAGGGCCAACGTCCTGACTTTC.